Listed here are 22 T cell receptor beta chains from one sample, sequenced in a study of blood T cells in healthy people across ages. The second PCR ran about 6 to 11 cycles with a sample-barcoded 5' primer and J-beta primers. Using its own MiXCR run on the 5' RACE reads, TCRdb lists one record per CDR3 protein. The sample has roughly 1.5 million distinct CDR3 sequences, 35% to 45% seen once. The sample consisted of blood. The origin of the receptors is a woman aged 18 to 35 in good health.

The sample holds a few counts of this clonotype. J is TRBJ1-2 and V is TRBV12-3 or TRBV12-4, with D uncertain. V was shortened by 6 bases and J by 0 bases, with 23 bases between the two germline ends. CDR3 length equals 18 residues. CDR3 sequence: CASSYQEMAHQANYGYTF. The CDR3 nucleotides read TGTGCCAGCAGCTATCAGGAGATGGCTCACCAAGCTAACTATGGCTACACCTTC.

This clonotype was counted only a few times. The rearrangement joins TRBV6-6 to TRBJ1-4; perhaps TRBD1 as D (5 bases). This CDR3 is 16 amino acids long. From germline, CDR1 is MNHNY and CDR2 SVGAGI (reference sequence). Between the trimmed V and J ends, which lost 1 base and 5 bases, there was a span of 14 bases. The CDR3 loop is CASSYLGMGGNEKLFF. CDR3 coding DNA: TGTGCCAGCAGTTACTTGGGAATGGGGGGAAATGAAAAACTGTTTTTT.

The CDR3 sequence is CASSLSPPSVYEQFF. In DNA, the CDR3 is TGTGCCAGCAGTTTAAGCCCCCCTAGCGTTTATGAGCAGTTCTTC. This rearrangement joins TRBV27 to TRBJ2-1; tentatively, D is TRBD2 (6 bases). There are 15 residues in the CDR3. Germline CDR1 MNHEY, CDR2 SMNVEV (reference sequence). Trimming removed 2 bases at V and 8 bases at J, with 16 bases between.

The V gene is TRBV12-3 or TRBV12-4, the J gene TRBJ1-2; D gene ambiguous. This CDR3 has 12 amino acids. Trimming left V 6 bases short and J 7 bases short, with 12 bases between. The CDR3: CASSLSMGGYTF. The CDR3 coding sequence is TGTGCCAGCAGCCTGAGCATGGGTGGCTACACCTTC.

The chain recombines TRBV7-9 with TRBJ1-2; unclear D gene. Germline V gene lookup returns CDR1 SEHNR and CDR2 FQNEAQ (reference sequence). The CDR3 runs to 13 residues. Trimming shortened V by 0 bases and J by 8 bases, and 10 bases separated the two germline ends. The CDR3 sequence: CASSLAQADGYTF. CDR3 coding DNA: TGTGCCAGCAGCTTAGCGCAGGCCGACGGCTACACCTTC.

The chain links TRBV20-1 to TRBJ1-5, with D possibly matching TRBD1 (5 bases). CDR3 size: 13 residues. The V gene lost 3 bases and the J gene lost 4 bases, with 10 bases spanning the gap. Germline V lookup: CDR1 DFQATT, CDR2 SNEGSKA (reference sequence). CDR3 coding DNA: TGCAGTGCTAGTCACGGGGGAAATCAGCCCCAGCATTTT. It encodes CSASHGGNQPQHF.

The rearrangement joins TRBV20-1 to TRBJ2-3; TRBD2 aligns across 12 bases. Losses at the gene ends were 0 bases for V and 5 bases for J; bases not matched to a gene: 6. The CDR3 contains 16 residues. Germline lookup yields CDR1 DFQATT and CDR2 SNEGSKA (reference sequence). The CDR3 nucleotides are TGCAGTGCTAGAGATCGCCTAGCGGGAGGGAGAGATACGCAGTATTTT. Its translation: CSARDRLAGGRDTQYF.

The genes are TRBV29-1 and TRBJ2-3, with D possibly being TRBD1 or TRBD2 (5 bases each). Trimming pared 3 bases from V and 5 bases from J, leaving 12 bases between. The CDR3 consists of 13 residues. Germline V gene sequence: CDR1 SQVTM, CDR2 ANQGSEA. The CDR3 DNA follows: TGCAGCGTTGAGGCAGGGAGAAGAGATACGCAGTATTTT. Its translation is CSVEAGRRDTQYF.

The chain carries TRBV4-3 and TRBJ2-5; a possible D gene is TRBD1 (5 bases). TRBJ2-7 matches the DNA end more closely, so the J call is doubtful. This CDR3 region has 17 residues. CDR1 LGHNA and CDR2 YSLEER come from the germline V gene. The CDR3 coding sequence is TGCGCCAGCAGCCAAGTGTTCTCGAGGCAGGGTATTGACGAGCAGTACTTC. Translated, it gives CASSQVFSRQGIDEQYF.

The chain couples TRBV20-1 to TRBJ1-2; TRBD1 aligns across 7 bases. Per germline, CDR1 DFQATT and CDR2 SNEGSKA (reference sequence). The CDR3 is made up of 16 amino acids. With 5 bases clipped from V and 1 base from J, the junction kept 13 bases outside the gene matches. This CDR3 is CSADPLTGSNNYGYTF. The DNA of the CDR3 is TGCAGTGCTGACCCCCTGACAGGGAGTAATAACTATGGCTACACCTTC.

This clonotype was seen a handful of times. The junction does not match germline at one end; this may be a read error. V and J are TRBV6-5 and TRBJ2-7; D perhaps matches TRBD1 (6 bases). Looked up from germline, CDR1 is MNHEY and CDR2 is SVGAGI. CDR3 length equals 13 residues. The CDR3 spells CATSRGGGNEQYF. CDR3 DNA: TGTGCCACCAGTCGAGGGGGTGGGAACGAGCAGTACTTC.

The V call is TRBV28, the J call TRBJ2-5, with 13 nucleotides matching TRBD2. The CDR3 totals 17 residues. Germline CDR1 and CDR2: MDHEN and SYDVKM. Trimming cost V 6 bases and J 3 bases; bases outside gene matches: 10. CDR3 nucleotides: TGTGCCAGCAGCCCAGGGACTAGCGGGAAGGGAGAAGAGACCCAGTACTTC. Its translation: CASSPGTSGKGEETQYF.

This clonotype has just a few counts. This chain links TRBV29-1 with TRBJ1-2; 9 bases are a match to TRBD1. The CDR3 is 13 residues long. The germline gives CDR1 SQVTM, CDR2 ANQGSEA. Germline trimming cut 4 bases from V and 5 bases from J; bases unmatched to any gene: 5. Here the CDR3 reads CSVGQGERYGYTF. CDR3 sequence (DNA): TGCAGCGTTGGACAGGGGGAGAGGTATGGCTACACCTTC.

The V call is TRBV25-1, the J call TRBJ2-1; D not resolved. The J call is in doubt because the DNA end fits TRBJ2-7 better. Germline values: CDR1 MGHDK, CDR2 SYGVNS. The CDR3 extends over 13 amino acids. The CDR3 sequence is CATRLGFSYEQYF. CDR3 in DNA: TGTGCCACCCGGCTGGGATTCTCCTACGAGCAGTACTTC.

There are a few counts of this clonotype. The gene calls are TRBV29-1 and TRBJ1-1; D is ambiguous. The V gene lost 3 bases and the J gene lost 10 bases, with 12 bases spanning the gap. This CDR3 spans 11 amino acids. Germline CDR1 and CDR2: SQVTM and ANQGSEA. CDR3 nucleotide sequence: TGCAGCGTTGACGGAGACCGGGGAGCTTTCTTT. As protein: CSVDGDRGAFF.

The V and J genes are TRBV2 and TRBJ2-1; TRBD2 agrees at 10 bases. The J call may be incorrect, as the DNA end agrees better with TRBJ2-7. The germline V gene has CDR1 SNHLY and CDR2 FYNNEI. The CDR3 spans 15 residues. CDR3 DNA sequence: TGTGCCAGCAGTAGAGATAGCGGGGGGTACAATGAGCAGTACTTC. This translates into CASSRDSGGYNEQYF.

This clonotype has more than one count but fewer than ten. The chain joins TRBV10-3 to TRBJ2-3; D gene uncertain. Trimming stripped 2 bases from V and 3 bases from J, with 6 bases between. The CDR3 length is 13 residues. Germline values: CDR1 ENHRY, CDR2 SYGVKD. The CDR3 is CAISEIETDTQYF. CDR3 DNA sequence: TGTGCCATCAGTGAGATTGAAACAGATACGCAGTATTTT.

This clonotype was detected a few times. The chain is built from TRBV10-3 and TRBJ1-1; tentatively, D is TRBD1 (6 bases). CDR3 length: 13 amino acids. In germline, CDR1 is ENHRY, CDR2 SYGVKD. With 6 bases removed from V and 1 base from J, the gap between germline ends came to 9 bases. Here the CDR3 DNA reads TGTGCCATCAGGGACAGCCCGAACACTGAAGCTTTCTTT. Translated, it gives CAIRDSPNTEAFF.

The chain joins TRBV6-5 to TRBJ2-1, with D perhaps matching TRBD1 (5 bases). The length of the CDR3 is 14 residues. V shed 2 bases and J shed 4 bases, with 9 bases lying between them. The germline CDR1 and CDR2 sequences are MNHEY and SVGAGI. The CDR3 sequence is CASSYQGFYNEQFF. CDR3 DNA: TGTGCCAGCAGTTACCAGGGTTTTTACAATGAGCAGTTCTTC.

The V and J genes are TRBV9 and TRBJ2-1; 7 positions agree with TRBD2. This CDR3 has 16 amino acids. Germline CDR1 reads SGDLS; CDR2 reads YYNGEE. Trimming cost V 0 bases and J 4 bases; bases outside gene matches: 7. Here the CDR3 reads CASSVEGREVYNEQFF. In nucleotides, the CDR3 is TGTGCCAGCAGCGTAGAGGGGAGGGAGGTATACAATGAGCAGTTCTTC.

This clonotype has more than one count but fewer than ten. The chain employs TRBV4-3 and TRBJ2-1; 9 nucleotides agree with TRBD1. The CDR3 has 16 amino acids. The junction had 5 bases not matched to a gene; V was cut back by 0 bases and J by 5 bases. Germline assignment: CDR1 LGHNA and CDR2 YSLEER. CDR3 nucleotide sequence: TGCGCCAGCAGCCAAGATTATGGACAGGGGCACAATGAGCAGTTCTTC. Translating it yields CASSQDYGQGHNEQFF.

The chain employs TRBV28 and TRBJ2-3; D is uncertain. With 7 bases removed from V and 1 base from J, the gap between germline ends came to 6 bases. Germline CDR1 is MDHEN and CDR2 is SYDVKM. The CDR3 consists of 12 residues. The CDR3 spells CASNSGTDTQYF. In DNA, the CDR3 is TGTGCCAGCAATTCGGGCACAGATACGCAGTATTTT. Based on the CDR3 plus reference TRBV28 and TRBJ2-3, the full variable domain is DVKVTQSSRYLVKRTGEKVFLECVQDMDHENMFWYRQDPGLGLRLIYFSYDVKMKEKGDIPEGYSVSREKKERFSLILESASTNQTSMYLCASNSGTDTQYFGPGTRLTVL.